The subject of this entry is one T cell receptor (beta chain). Germline V gene lookup returns CDR1 SGHRS and CDR2 YFSETQ. The CDR3 is 15 amino acids. With 3 bases removed from V and 6 bases from J, the gap between germline ends came to 16 bases. These data belong to a study of blood T cell repertoires in COVID-19. Overall study context: Acute and convalescent COVID-19 specimens originated in the United States, Italy and Spain. PBMCs, B-cell-depleted T cells, or T cells were the source of the cDNA or gDNA that made up the material.

Libraries were prepared by immunoSEQ multiplex PCR; TCRdb keeps only in-frame clonotypes and omits some of them. The sample has 240,000 or so clones, roughly 86% seen once. The sequencing input was peripheral blood. The TCR was taken from a woman in her 30s who had recovered from COVID-19. This rearrangement joins TRBV5-1 to TRBJ2-1, with D tentatively TRBD1 (5 bases). CDR3 sequence: CASSWAVSGFNEQFF. CDR3 in DNA: TGCGCCAGCAGCTGGGCCGTGTCAGGGTTCAATGAGCAGTTCTTC. Filled out from reference TRBV5-1 and TRBJ2-1, the complete variable domain reads KAGVTQTPRYLIKTRGQQVTLSCSPISGHRSVSWYQQTPGQGLQFLFEYFSETQRNKGNFPGRFSGRQFSNSRSEMNVSTLELGDSALYLCASSWAVSGFNEQFFGPGTRLTVL.